This T cell receptor beta chain emerged from a study of cytomegalovirus exposure and HLA in healthy donors (dated by TCRdb to the late 2010s). With regard to the full study: According to an earlier analysis of 587 of the donors, about 179 million T cells yielded roughly 110 million unique TCR beta sequences and about 300 Gb of sequence data. Roughly 5 DR-DQ haplotypes were treated as single units for association and clustering because of strong linkage in the cohort. A separate validation cohort of roughly 110 different subjects was used in addition to the roughly 700-subject first cohort. Class I and class II HLA loci were covered by the typing at four-digit resolution. Among a few hundred genotyped donors of the cohort, an average of around 240,000 unique TCR beta nucleotide sequences were sequenced per donor, roughly 18% of them non-productive. A later analysis re-analyzed previously published TCR beta repertoires from 666 donors and added high-resolution HLA genotyping to study TCR occurrence patterns. In an earlier analysis of 500 to 650 of the donors, high-throughput TCR beta sequencing was used to judge whether each TCR beta V gene segment behaved as functional or pseudogenic. The study was designed to test whether signatures of past pathogen exposure could be identified by cataloging public T cell receptors. Alongside the repertoire data, information on donor age, sex, ethnicity and CMV serostatus was compiled. The T cell repertoires of several hundred subjects were profiled by immunosequencing and related to cytomegalovirus serostatus. Rather than using new phenotypic data, the later analysis identified candidate immune exposures from TCR beta sequences and from how often those sequences occurred across donors. All discovery cohort repertoires had been generated on a single sequencing platform. A later genetic analysis used genome-wide SNP genotypes for 398 of the 666 donors, treating that subset as a discovery cohort. The genetic ancestry cluster associated with self-reported Caucasian donors included over 80% of the 398 genotyped donors. High-throughput TCR immunosequencing, statistical association of individual TCRs with disease status, and machine learning were combined to predict cytomegalovirus infection status. About 320 gigabases of sequencing data and approximately 93 million unique TCR sequences were included in an early release covering several hundred HLA-typed donors. The number of donors typed differed by locus, with about 629-640 for A, B, C, DRB1 and DQB1, 522 for DQA1, 606 for DPA1, and around 430 for DPB1.

The protocol used for the library was the immunoSEQ multiplex PCR assay. A mixture of 60 forward primers for TCR Vbeta segments and 13 reverse primers for TCR Jbeta segments was used in the multiplex PCR. Amplification of the CDR3 region of rearranged TCR beta genes was performed with a multiplex PCR assay on genomic DNA. The amplified TCR beta libraries were sequenced on the Illumina HiSeq System as 87-base-pair reads. Under the source paper's analysis protocol: Across the 670 or so repertoires, a later analysis counted tens of millions of unique TCR beta chains, roughly 11 million of which were shared by at least two donors. To remove PCR and sequencing errors, raw reads were error-corrected and collapsed into unique sequences using a nearest-neighbor algorithm that merged closely related sequences. To assign V, D and J gene segments, CDR3 sequences were aligned to IMGT reference sequences. For a sequence to be retained, at least a six-nucleotide match to both a V gene segment and a J gene segment was required. Rearrangements were called productive when the CDR3 lacked stop codons and stayed in frame with V and J; all others were non-productive. Following IMGT convention, CDR3 was defined as the stretch from the second conserved V-encoded cysteine up to the conserved J-encoded phenylalanine. Sequences without an unambiguous match to a single V gene segment were excluded from the earlier analysis of approximately 600 of the donors. In an earlier analysis of approximately 610 of the donors, V segments were called functional above 56.7% productive rearrangements and were called segregating when the between-donor standard deviation exceeded 5%. A statistical classification framework was built for diagnosing cytomegalovirus status from the catalog of TCR beta chain sequences. In a later analysis, TCR nucleotide sequences were compared against IMGT/GENE-DB human TR gene sequences so that V and J genes could be assigned. The TCRdist pipeline was used in a later analysis to assign CDR3 sequences and most-parsimonious VDJ recombination scenarios. In a later analysis, every TCR beta chain was defined by the combination of its CDR3 amino acid sequence and its V-gene family, and reads without a unique V-gene family were dropped. A later analysis removed 592 highly shared, low-generation-probability nucleotide sequences to deal with suspected cross-contamination and a sequencing artifact. For each public chain, a later analysis derived a clonal expansion index from normalized ranks of inferred template counts within each repertoire. In a later analysis, generation probabilities were computed using a VDJ recombination model fitted to out-of-frame rearrangements, and the results were checked against IGoR. Hypergeometric tests were used in a later analysis to score TCR-TCR, TCR-HLA and TCR-CMV co-occurrence, with a repertoire-size bias correction applied to the TCR pairs. To estimate false discovery rates, a later analysis permuted the HLA or CMV assignments 20 times. In a later analysis, co-occurring TCRs were grouped using DBSCAN, with TCRdist sequence similarity added in when clustering inside HLA-allele-positive subsets. Co-occurrence clustering excluded repertoires with fewer than 30,000 or more than 120,000 public chains, plus five with anomalous nucleotide sharing. This is the immuneACCESS table as TCRdb keeps it, with only in-frame sequences that have V and J called. A part of the clones is gone; compared with another copy, unresolved V genes explain less than half, and the rest is unexplained. V, J and clone size reflect that table, while D and trimming were determined from the DNA. The sample includes 150,000 or so clones, with roughly 80% observed a single time. About 0.76% of the sample is held by the ten biggest clonotypes.

Deletion took 3 bases off V and 3 bases off J, with a span of 8 bases between the germline ends. The CDR3 contains 13 residues, cysteine and phenylalanine counted. Only the CDR3 portion is preserved as DNA: 39 bases, with reading frame beginning at the first base. The germline V gene sets CDR1 to MDHEN and CDR2 to SYDVKM. The cohort was made up of about 610 healthy bone marrow donors. All cohort members were sampled while nominally healthy, although unrecorded immune exposures were likely present. The donor tested CMV seronegative and was one of the 352 seronegative cohort members. A peripheral blood sample was provided by each donor, and peripheral blood mononuclear cells were used for TCR beta sequencing. The Qiagen DNeasy Blood Extraction Kit was used to extract genomic DNA from the blood cell samples. The research as a whole found: A later analysis found that HLA-associated TCR beta chains were more clonally expanded and had lower generation probabilities than equally common non-associated chains. A later genetic analysis reported fewer N-insertions in productive TCRs among donors in an Asian-associated ancestry cluster than the roughly 650-donor mean. In an earlier analysis of about 540 of the donors, most TCR beta V segments were observed in productive rearrangements about 87% or about 30% of the time, broadly matching IMGT annotations. Because HLA typing was unavailable for some donors at each locus, only the typed subset was used in association tests. Correlated functional status among segregating V segments might be attributable to linkage disequilibrium, but an unknown experimental factor could not be ruled out. The only immune exposure information available for the cohort was CMV serostatus. Most TCR sequences were seen in very few donors, while some public TCRs were found in many individuals. Sequencing depth was assumed to be roughly uniform across donors in the presence/absence analyses, though that assumption may not hold. In vitro tests confirmed that a few of the cytomegalovirus-associated TCR beta chains recognize cytomegalovirus antigens. A further reported finding was that TCR beta sequences accurately predicted the HLA-A and HLA-B alleles for most subjects in the first cohort. Roughly 17 rarely observed V segments, including chromosome 9 orphons, were excluded from the earlier analysis of just under 600 of the donors because counts were too low. The cohort was sequenced for TCR beta chains only, and without alpha or paired-chain data the features that could be detected were limited. In a later genetic analysis, a missense DCLRE1C variant was associated with V-gene and J-gene trimming of TCR beta chains, and the association was replicated in an independent cohort. The authors suggested that the approach could potentially be extended to other disease states and immunological phenotypes. The study gave a list of roughly 150 TCR beta chains associated with cytomegalovirus. In a later analysis, 15,000 to 20,000 TCR beta sequences were associated with specific HLA alleles at a false discovery rate of 0.05. Cytomegalovirus status was reported to be diagnosed by the classifier with high specificity and sensitivity in both the original and validation cohorts. A later analysis found that most CMV-associated TCR beta chains appeared HLA-restricted, with HLA associations seemingly driven largely by CMV exposure. Because the 87-base-pair reads could not distinguish some IMGT-functional V segments, including TRBV6-2 and TRBV6-3, those segments were excluded. In a later analysis, several top co-occurrence clusters were reported to appear linked to parvovirus B19, influenza, CMV and Epstein-Barr virus. The sequencing pipeline was judged likely to have produced a cluster of highly shared sequence variants as a technical artifact. Assigning TCR associations to individual alleles was difficult when HLA alleles, especially DR and DQ, strongly co-occurred. In a later analysis, TCR association rates were found to vary across HLA loci, with the most associated TCRs seen for DRB1 alleles and the fewest for HLA-C alleles.

For this clone: It lacks a known antigen. The record has no base qualities; no much larger clone is one base away.

The V gene is TRBV28 and the J gene is TRBJ1-2, with no confident D gene call. The sample was PBMCs. This clonotype originated in a woman aged 18-30 years in good health and CMV-seronegative. The nucleotide sequence reads as follows: TGTGCCAGCAGTTTTCCCCGAGACTATGGCTACACCTTC. It specifies CASSFPRDYGYTF.